A selection of T cell receptor beta chains follows, all from one sample in a study of blood T cell repertoires in COVID-19. Assay: immunoSEQ multiplex PCR; the TCRdb copy retains only in-frame clones and omits some. Of around 250,000 clones in the sample, roughly 88% were seen once. Sample: PBMCs or T cells enriched from blood (not recorded which). All receptors derive from a woman between 50 and 59 years old who had recovered from COVID-19. Each CDR3 is given with its conserved first and last residue. A D gene is named only where the DNA matches it firmly. Clone size appears in some rows only: once, few, many, or a class for an expanded clone.

CDR3nt	CDR3aa	v_gene	abundance	d_gene	j_gene
TGCGCCAGCAGCTTGTCCCAGGAGACCCAGTACTTC	CASSLSQETQYF	TRBV5-1	-	-	TRBJ2-5
TGCGCCAGCAGCTTGGGGAGGATCGAGGATGAGCAGTTCTTC	CASSLGRIEDEQFF	TRBV5-1	-	-	TRBJ2-1
TGTGCCAGCACCTTCGGAAGGGGTGTACAGCCCCAGCATTTT	CASTFGRGVQPQHF	TRBV28	-	-	TRBJ1-5
TGCGCCAGCAGCTTGATAGGGGTCGGCAATGAGCAGTTCTTC	CASSLIGVGNEQFF	TRBV5-1	-	-	TRBJ2-1
TGTGCCAGCAGCCGGGGACTAGCAAGAGGGAATGAGCAGTTCTTC	CASSRGLARGNEQFF	TRBV3-1/TRBV3-2	-	TRBD2	TRBJ2-1
TGTGCCAGCAGCCAAAAACAGGGGCCCTATAATTCACCCCTCCACTTT	CASSQKQGPYNSPLHF	TRBV28	-	TRBD1	TRBJ1-6
TGTGCCAGCGCCTGGACAGCGAGCTCCTACAATGAGCAGTTCTTC	CASAWTASSYNEQFF	TRBV28	-	-	TRBJ2-1
TGTGCCAGTAGTAGCGGGATCACCGCCGGCGGTGAGCAGTTCTTC	CASSSGITAGGEQFF	TRBV19	-	-	TRBJ2-1
TGTGCCAGTAGTAACCCTGGCGGGCCGTGGGGCTACACCTTC	CASSNPGGPWGYTF	TRBV19	-	-	TRBJ1-2
TGTGCCAGCAGTTTAGGGGGAGGGCCCCGCAATGAGCAGTTCTTC	CASSLGGGPRNEQFF	TRBV27	-	TRBD2	TRBJ2-1
TGTGCCAGCAGCAAAGAGGGGTTCACTGAAGCTTTCTTT	CASSKEGFTEAFF	TRBV21-1	-	-	TRBJ1-1
TGTGCTAGTGGTTTCGGGGGGAACACTGAAGCTTTCTTT	CASGFGGNTEAFF	TRBV12-5	-	-	TRBJ1-1
TGTGCCAGCAGTTTGTGGCAGGGATTAGACGAGACCCAGTACTTC	CASSLWQGLDETQYF	TRBV28	-	-	TRBJ2-5
TGTGCCAGCAGTGAATTGGTTTTGAGCTCCTACAATGAGCAGTTCTTC	CASSELVLSSYNEQFF	TRBV25-1	-	-	TRBJ2-1
TGTGCCAGCAGCTATGACAGGCTCTACGAGCAGTACTTC	CASSYDRLYEQYF	TRBV21-1	few	-	TRBJ2-7
TGCGCCAGCAGCCCCGGACTAGCGGACTCCTACAATGAGCAGTTCTTC	CASSPGLADSYNEQFF	TRBV5-1	-	TRBD2	TRBJ2-1
TGTGCCAGCAATCTCAGGGGACCCTACGAGCAGTACTTC	CASNLRGPYEQYF	TRBV28	-	-	TRBJ2-7
TGTGCCAGCAGGGCAAGACAGGGTCGAACAACTAATGAAAAACTGTTTTTT	CASRARQGRTTNEKLFF	TRBV2	few	TRBD1	TRBJ1-4
TGTGCCAGCAACCCGGGACAGGGGGCCATGAACACTGAAGCTTTCTTT	CASNPGQGAMNTEAFF	TRBV7-9	-	TRBD1	TRBJ1-1
TGTGCCAGTAGACAGGGGGGTGGAAACACTGAAGCTTTCTTT	CASRQGGGNTEAFF	TRBV19	-	TRBD1	TRBJ1-1
TGTGCCAGCAGCGGGGGACTTACTAATGAAAAACTGTTTTTT	CASSGGLTNEKLFF	TRBV7-9	-	-	TRBJ1-4
TGTGCCAGCTCACCACCGACCGGGTCGGAGACCCAGTACTTC	CASSPPTGSETQYF	TRBV18	-	-	TRBJ2-5
TGTGCCAGCAGCTTAGCACTAGCGGGATCTTCCTCCTACGAGCAGTACTTC	CASSLALAGSSSYEQYF	TRBV7-8	-	TRBD2	TRBJ2-7
TGTGCCAGTAGTGAGTGGACAGGGCGCGAGCAGTACTTC	CASSEWTGREQYF	TRBV19	-	TRBD1	TRBJ2-7
TGTGCCAGCAGTTCCCTCGGTGACTCCTACGAGCAGTACTTC	CASSSLGDSYEQYF	TRBV28	-	-	TRBJ2-7
TGCGCCAGCAGCCTCGGTAGCGGGGCATACAATGAGCAGTTCTTC	CASSLGSGAYNEQFF	TRBV5-1	-	TRBD2	TRBJ2-1
TGTGCCAGCAGCCCGAGTTTCGAGGAGACCCAGTACTTC	CASSPSFEETQYF	TRBV12-3/TRBV12-4	once	-	TRBJ2-5
TGTGCCAGCAGCTTAGCAGCTAGCGGGAGGACAGATACGCAGTATTTT	CASSLAASGRTDTQYF	TRBV7-9	few	TRBD2	TRBJ2-3
TGTGCCAGCAGTTTGACCGGGACTAGCTACGAGCAGTACTTC	CASSLTGTSYEQYF	TRBV27	-	TRBD2	TRBJ2-7
TGTGCCAGCAGCGGACAGACTATTTATAGCAATCAGCCCCAGCATTTT	CASSGQTIYSNQPQHF	TRBV6-6	-	-	TRBJ1-5
TGTGCCAGCAGCCCTCGGGGGAGGGCCTCAGATACGCAGTATTTT	CASSPRGRASDTQYF	TRBV28	-	TRBD2	TRBJ2-3